This TCR beta chain was found in a study of blood T cell repertoires in COVID-19. Study overall: Samples representing acute and convalescent COVID-19 were sourced from the United States, Italy and Spain.

Germline V gene data show CDR1 as MDHEN and CDR2 as SYDVKM. V was shortened by 3 bases and J by 0 bases, with 8 bases between the two germline ends. There are 14 residues in the CDR3. In the original analysis: Scientists estimated how many nucleated cells there were by amplifying reference gene primers. Data came from immunoSEQ multiplex PCR; TCRdb stores just in-frame clones and leaves some out. Clone size and the V and J calls come from that table; the DNA yielded D and trimming. The sample holds almost 30,000 clones; 80% are singletons and the top ten take about 42%. The sample taken for sequencing was peripheral blood. The clonotype comes from a woman aged 70 to 79 with acute or convalescent COVID-19. The chain couples TRBV28 to TRBJ1-2; D gene unclear. DNA of the CDR3: TGTGCCAGCAGTTTGACGGGAACTAACTATGGCTACACCTTC. It yields the protein CASSLTGTNYGYTF.